This TCR beta chain was recovered during a study of human T cells and chemical hapten exposure. The library gave individual cDNA molecules unique molecular identifiers. TCRdb reprocessed the RACE reads via MiXCR and lists one record per CDR3 protein. This table has around 200,000 distinct CDR3 sequences, just under 30% appearing once. Of note for this clonotype: Its cognate antigen is unknown.

Germline loops: CDR1 SGHTA, CDR2 FQGNSA. J lost 2 bases, V lost 2 bases, and 9 bases had no gene match. There are 16 residues in the CDR3. Documented time point: pre-sensitization, week 0. Documented treatment: therapeutic diphenylcyclopropenone sensitization with weekly scalp DPC. Donors, patients with alopecia ranging from 18 to 70 years old and judged suitable for DPC, provided samples. Study results and limitations: With regard to DPC sensitization, TCRs above 1 in 1000 frequency did not change.

This TCR came from a woman in her twenties or thirties with alopecia areata. Some clones in this sample may be carry-over from other donors' samples. The J gene is TRBJ2-7, the V gene TRBV7-2, with 7 bases matching TRBD1. Sequencing used whole blood, obtained in connection with sensitization to the hapten diphenylcyclopropenone (DPC). The chain's CDR3 is CASSLRMRQGAYEQYF. The DNA of the CDR3 is TGTGCCAGCAGCTTAAGGATGAGACAGGGAGCCTACGAGCAGTACTTC.